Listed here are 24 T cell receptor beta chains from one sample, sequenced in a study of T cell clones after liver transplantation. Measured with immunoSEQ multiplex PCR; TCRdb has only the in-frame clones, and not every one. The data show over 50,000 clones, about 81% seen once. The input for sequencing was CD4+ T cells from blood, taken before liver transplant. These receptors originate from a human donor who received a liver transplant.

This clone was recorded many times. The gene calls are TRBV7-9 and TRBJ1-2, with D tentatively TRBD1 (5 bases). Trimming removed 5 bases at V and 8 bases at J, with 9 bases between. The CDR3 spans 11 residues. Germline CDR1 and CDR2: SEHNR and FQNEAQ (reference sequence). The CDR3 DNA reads TGTGCCAGCAGCGTACGGGACGGCTACACCTTC. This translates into CASSVRDGYTF.

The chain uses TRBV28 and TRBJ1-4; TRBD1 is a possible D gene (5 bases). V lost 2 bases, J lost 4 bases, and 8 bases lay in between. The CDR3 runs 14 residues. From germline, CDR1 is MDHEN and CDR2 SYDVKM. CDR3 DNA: TGTGCCAGCAGTTTACGGGGGAGTAATGAAAAACTGTTTTTT. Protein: CASSLRGSNEKLFF. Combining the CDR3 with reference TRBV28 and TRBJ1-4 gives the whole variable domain DVKVTQSSRYLVKRTGEKVFLECVQDMDHENMFWYRQDPGLGLRLIYFSYDVKMKEKGDIPEGYSVSREKKERFSLILESASTNQTSMYLCASSLRGSNEKLFFGSGTQLSVL.

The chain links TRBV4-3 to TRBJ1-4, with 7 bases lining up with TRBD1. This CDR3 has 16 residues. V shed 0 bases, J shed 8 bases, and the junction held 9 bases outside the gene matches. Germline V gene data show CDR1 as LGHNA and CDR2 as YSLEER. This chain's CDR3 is CASSQEYALGGEKLFF. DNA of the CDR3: TGCGCCAGCAGCCAAGAGTATGCGCTAGGGGGCGAAAAACTGTTTTTT.

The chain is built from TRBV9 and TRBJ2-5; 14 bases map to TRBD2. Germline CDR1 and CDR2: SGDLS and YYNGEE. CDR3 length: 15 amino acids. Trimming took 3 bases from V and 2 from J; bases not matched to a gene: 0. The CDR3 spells CASSGLAGGQETQYF. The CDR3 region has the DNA TGTGCCAGCAGCGGACTAGCGGGGGGGCAAGAGACCCAGTACTTC. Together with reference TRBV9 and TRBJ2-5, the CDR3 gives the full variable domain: DSGVTQTPKHLITATGQRVTLRCSPRSGDLSVYWYQQSLDQGLQFLIQYYNGEERAKGNILERFSAQQFPDLHSELNLSSLELGDSALYFCASSGLAGGQETQYFGPGTRLLVL.

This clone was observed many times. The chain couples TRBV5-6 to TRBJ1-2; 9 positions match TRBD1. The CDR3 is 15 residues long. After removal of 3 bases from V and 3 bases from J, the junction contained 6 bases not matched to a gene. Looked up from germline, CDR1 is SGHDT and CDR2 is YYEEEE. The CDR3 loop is CASSWTGQGDYGYTF. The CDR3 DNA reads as TGTGCCAGCAGCTGGACGGGACAGGGAGACTATGGCTACACCTTC. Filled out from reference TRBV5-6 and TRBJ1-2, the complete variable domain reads DAGVTQSPTHLIKTRGQQVTLRCSPKSGHDTVSWYQQALGQGPQFIFQYYEEEERQRGNFPDRFSGHQFPNYSSELNVNALLLGDSALYLCASSWTGQGDYGYTFGSGTRLTVV.

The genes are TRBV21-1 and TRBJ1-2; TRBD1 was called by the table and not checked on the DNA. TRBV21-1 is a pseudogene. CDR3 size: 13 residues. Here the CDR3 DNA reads TGTGCCAGCAGCTCGACAGGGCGGTATGGCTACACCTTC. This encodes CASSSTGRYGYTF.

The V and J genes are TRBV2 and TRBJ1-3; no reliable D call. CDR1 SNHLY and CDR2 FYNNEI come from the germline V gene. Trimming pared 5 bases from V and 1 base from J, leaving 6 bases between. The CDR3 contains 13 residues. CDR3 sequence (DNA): TGTGCCAGCAGTTTACTGTCTGGAAACACCATATATTTT. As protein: CASSLLSGNTIYF.

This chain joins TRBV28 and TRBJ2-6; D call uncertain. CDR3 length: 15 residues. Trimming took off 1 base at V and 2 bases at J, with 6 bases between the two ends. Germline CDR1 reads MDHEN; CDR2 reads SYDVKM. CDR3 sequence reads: CASSLSPPGANVLTF. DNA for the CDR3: TGTGCCAGCAGTTTATCCCCCCCTGGGGCCAACGTCCTGACTTTC.

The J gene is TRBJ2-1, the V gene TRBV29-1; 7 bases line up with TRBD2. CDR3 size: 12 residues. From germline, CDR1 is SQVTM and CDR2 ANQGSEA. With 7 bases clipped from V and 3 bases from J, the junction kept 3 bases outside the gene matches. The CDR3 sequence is CSAGEGYNEQFF. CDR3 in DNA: TGCAGCGCGGGGGAGGGCTACAATGAGCAGTTCTTC.

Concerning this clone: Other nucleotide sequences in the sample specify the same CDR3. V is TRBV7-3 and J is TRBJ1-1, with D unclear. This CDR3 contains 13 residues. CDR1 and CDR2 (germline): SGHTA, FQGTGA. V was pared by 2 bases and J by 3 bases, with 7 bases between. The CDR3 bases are TGTGCCAGCAGCTTACGGGGTGACACTGAAGCTTTCTTT. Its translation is CASSLRGDTEAFF.

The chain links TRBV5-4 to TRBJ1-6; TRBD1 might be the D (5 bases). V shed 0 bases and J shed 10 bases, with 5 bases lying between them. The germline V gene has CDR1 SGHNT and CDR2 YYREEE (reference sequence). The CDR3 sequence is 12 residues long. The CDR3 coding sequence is TGTGCCAGCAGCTTGGGGGGGTCACCCCTCCACTTT. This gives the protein CASSLGGSPLHF. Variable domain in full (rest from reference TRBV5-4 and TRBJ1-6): ETGVTQSPTHLIKTRGQQVTLRCSSQSGHNTVSWYQQALGQGPQFIFQYYREEENGRGNFPPRFSGLQFPNYSSELNVNALELDDSALYLCASSLGGSPLHFGNGTRLTVT.

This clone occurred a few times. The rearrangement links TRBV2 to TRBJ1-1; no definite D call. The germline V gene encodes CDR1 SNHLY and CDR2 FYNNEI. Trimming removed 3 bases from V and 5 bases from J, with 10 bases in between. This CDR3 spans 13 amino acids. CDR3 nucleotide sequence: TGTGCCAGCAGTGATGAGAGGAGTACTGAAGCTTTCTTT. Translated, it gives CASSDERSTEAFF.

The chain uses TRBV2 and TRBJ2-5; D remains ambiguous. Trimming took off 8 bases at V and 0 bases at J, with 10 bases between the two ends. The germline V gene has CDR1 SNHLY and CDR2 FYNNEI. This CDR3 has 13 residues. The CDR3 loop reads CASGQMYQETQYF. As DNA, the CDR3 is TGTGCCAGCGGCCAGATGTACCAAGAGACCCAGTACTTC.

Here the CDR3 reads CASSGAGFAYEQYF. The DNA of the CDR3 is TGTGCCAGCTCCGGGGCGGGGTTCGCCTACGAGCAGTACTTC. The chain combines TRBV6-1 with TRBJ2-7; D is perhaps TRBD2 (6 bases). Germline V gene sequence: CDR1 MNHNS, CDR2 SASEGT. The CDR3 spans 14 residues. V was trimmed by 8 bases and J by 2 bases, leaving 16 bases between them.

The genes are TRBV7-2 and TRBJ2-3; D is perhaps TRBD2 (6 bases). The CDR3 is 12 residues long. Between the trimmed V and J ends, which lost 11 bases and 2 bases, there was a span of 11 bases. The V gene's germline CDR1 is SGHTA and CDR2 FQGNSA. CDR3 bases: TGTGCCCTCGGGACTTTCACAGATACGCAGTATTTT. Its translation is CALGTFTDTQYF.

CDR3 sequence: CASSGSWNTEAFF. The CDR3 DNA reads TGTGCCAGTAGTGGGTCGTGGAACACTGAAGCTTTCTTT. This chain joins TRBV19 and TRBJ1-1; no clear D gene. The germline V gene encodes CDR1 LNHDA and CDR2 SQIVND (reference sequence). The ends were cut back, 5 bases at V and 1 base at J, with 8 bases in the middle. The CDR3 runs to 13 residues.

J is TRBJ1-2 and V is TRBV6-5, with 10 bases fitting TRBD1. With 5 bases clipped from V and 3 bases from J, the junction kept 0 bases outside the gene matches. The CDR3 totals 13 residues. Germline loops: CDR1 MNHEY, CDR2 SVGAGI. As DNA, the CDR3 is TGTGCCAGCAGTGGGACAGGGGACTATGGCTACACCTTC. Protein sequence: CASSGTGDYGYTF.

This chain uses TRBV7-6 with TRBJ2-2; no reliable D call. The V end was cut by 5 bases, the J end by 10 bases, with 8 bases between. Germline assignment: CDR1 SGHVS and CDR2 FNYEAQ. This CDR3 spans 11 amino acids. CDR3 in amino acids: CASSRDEELFF. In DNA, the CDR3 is TGTGCCAGCAGCAGGGATGAGGAGCTGTTTTTT.

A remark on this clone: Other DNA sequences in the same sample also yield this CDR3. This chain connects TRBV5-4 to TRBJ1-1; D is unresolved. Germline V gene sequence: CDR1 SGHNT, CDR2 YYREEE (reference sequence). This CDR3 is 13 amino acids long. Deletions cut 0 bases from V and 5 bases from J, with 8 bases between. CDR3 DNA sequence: TGTGCCAGCAGCTTGGGCGGAGGAACTGAAGCTTTCTTT. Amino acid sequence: CASSLGGGTEAFF.

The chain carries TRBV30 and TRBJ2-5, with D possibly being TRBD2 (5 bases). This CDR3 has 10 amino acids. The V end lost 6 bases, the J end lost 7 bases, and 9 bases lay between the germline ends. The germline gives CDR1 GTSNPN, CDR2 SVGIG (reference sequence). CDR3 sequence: CACSLATQYF. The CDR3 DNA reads TGTGCCTGTTCCCTAGCGACCCAGTACTTC.

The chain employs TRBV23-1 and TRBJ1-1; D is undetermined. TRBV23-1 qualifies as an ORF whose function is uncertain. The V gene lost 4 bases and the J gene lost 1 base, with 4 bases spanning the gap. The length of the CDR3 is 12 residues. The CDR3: CASSPWNTEAFF. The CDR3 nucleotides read TGCGCCAGCAGTCCTTGGAACACTGAAGCTTTCTTT.

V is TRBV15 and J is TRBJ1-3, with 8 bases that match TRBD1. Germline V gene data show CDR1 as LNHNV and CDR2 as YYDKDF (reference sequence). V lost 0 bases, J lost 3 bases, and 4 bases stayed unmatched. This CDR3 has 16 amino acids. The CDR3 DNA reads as TGTGCCACCAGCAGAGAACTGGGACAGGATGGAAACACCATATATTTT. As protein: CATSRELGQDGNTIYF. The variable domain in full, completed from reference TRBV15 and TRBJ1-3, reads DAMVIQNPRYQVTQFGKPVTLSCSQTLNHNVMYWYQQKSSQAPKLLFHYYDKDFNNEADTPDNFQSRRPNTSFCFLDIRSPGLGDTAMYLCATSRELGQDGNTIYFGEGSWLTVV.

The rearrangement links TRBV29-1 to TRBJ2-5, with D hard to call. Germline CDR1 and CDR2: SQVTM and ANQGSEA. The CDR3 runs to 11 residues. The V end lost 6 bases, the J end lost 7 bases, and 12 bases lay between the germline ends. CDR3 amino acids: CSVGNGGTQYF. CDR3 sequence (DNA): TGCAGCGTAGGGAACGGCGGGACCCAGTACTTC.

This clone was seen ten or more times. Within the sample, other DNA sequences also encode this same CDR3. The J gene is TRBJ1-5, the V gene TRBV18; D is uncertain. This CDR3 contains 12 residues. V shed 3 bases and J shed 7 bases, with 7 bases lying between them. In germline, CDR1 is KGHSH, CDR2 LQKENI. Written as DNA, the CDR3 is TGTGCCAGCTCACCGTCCGGGCAGCCCCAGCATTTT. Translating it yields CASSPSGQPQHF. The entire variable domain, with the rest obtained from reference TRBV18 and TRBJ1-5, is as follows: NAGVMQNPRHLVRRRGQEARLRCSPMKGHSHVYWYRQLPEEGLKFMVYLQKENIIDESGMPKERFSAEFPKEGPSILRIQQVVRGDSAAYFCASSPSGQPQHFGDGTRLSIL.